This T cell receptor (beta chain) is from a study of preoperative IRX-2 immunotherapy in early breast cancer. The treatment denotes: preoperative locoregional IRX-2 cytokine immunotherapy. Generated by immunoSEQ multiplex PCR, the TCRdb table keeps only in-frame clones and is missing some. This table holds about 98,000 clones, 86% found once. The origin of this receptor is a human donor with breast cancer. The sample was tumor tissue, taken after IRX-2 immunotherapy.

The CDR3 loop reads CASSKGQVLYGYTF. CDR3 nucleotides: TGTGCCAGTAGCAAGGGACAGGTCCTCTATGGCTACACCTTC. This sequence joins TRBV19 and TRBJ1-2, with 8 bases aligning to TRBD1. Germline lookup yields CDR1 LNHDA and CDR2 SQIVND (reference sequence). The CDR3 is 14 amino acids. Unmatched junction bases numbered 7, after V lost 6 bases and J lost 4 bases.